This T cell receptor (beta chain) was sequenced for a study of blood T cell repertoires in COVID-19. About the research overall: Both acute and convalescent COVID-19 samples were obtained from the United States, Italy and Spain. The cDNA or gDNA used as material had been derived from T cells, B-cell-depleted T cells, or PBMCs.

Trimming shortened V by 5 bases and J by 4 bases, and 6 bases separated the two germline ends. Germline V gene data show CDR1 as MGHDK and CDR2 as SYGVNS. This CDR3 has 11 residues. As handled by the study authors: Nucleated cell counts were estimated from reference gene primer amplification. Repertoires were generated with immunoSEQ multiplex PCR, while TCRdb's copy carries only in-frame clones and drops some. V and J calls plus clone size are reproduced from that table; the DNA served to infer D and trimming. The data contain a few hundred thousand clones, around 83% of them singletons. Allocation to cohorts depended on clinical history reported by the participants.

V gene TRBV25-1 combines with J gene TRBJ2-7; D not resolved. The clonotype comes from a woman aged 45-65 years who had been exposed to COVID-19. Specimen: PBMCs or T cells enriched from blood (not recorded which). CDR3 DNA sequence: TGTGCCAGCAGTTCCCTATACGAGCAGTACTTC. Translating gives CASSSLYEQYF.